This T cell receptor beta chain was sequenced in a study of cytomegalovirus exposure and HLA in healthy donors (dated by TCRdb to 2016 to 2017). Looking at the study overall: According to an earlier analysis of a few hundred of the donors, some 180 million T cells yielded 117 million unique TCR beta sequences and 276 Gb of sequence data. Roughly 300 gigabases of sequencing data and 70 million to 85 million unique TCR sequences were included in an early release covering several hundred HLA-typed donors. Among the approximately 400 genotyped donors, roughly 80% belonged to the genetic ancestry cluster associated with self-reported Caucasian donors. The study was designed to test whether signatures of past pathogen exposure could be identified by cataloging public T cell receptors. Using immunosequencing, the study profiled T cell repertoires from about 650 subjects and related those repertoires to cytomegalovirus serostatus. Besides the first cohort of some 670 subjects, a separate validation cohort made up of about 120 different subjects was used. High-throughput TCR immunosequencing, statistical association of individual TCRs with disease status, and machine learning were combined to predict cytomegalovirus infection status. A later analysis re-examined previously published TCR beta repertoires from roughly 650 donors and added high-resolution HLA genotyping to investigate patterns of TCR occurrence. The later analysis used no new phenotypic data to find candidate immune exposures, relying instead on TCR beta sequences and their occurrence across donors. In an earlier analysis of a few hundred of the donors, high-throughput TCR beta sequencing was used to judge whether each TCR beta V gene segment behaved as functional or pseudogenic. Donor age, sex, ethnicity and CMV serostatus were collected together with the repertoire data. In a later genetic analysis, genome-wide SNP genotypes for about 55% of the 666 donors were used, and that subset was treated as a discovery cohort. Every discovery cohort repertoire had been produced on one sequencing platform. HLA typing included class I and class II loci at four-digit resolution. The number of donors typed differed by locus, with roughly 620-640 for A, B, C, DRB1 and DQB1, 522 for DQA1, 600 to 610 for DPA1, and roughly 450 for DPB1. Roughly five DR-DQ haplotypes were handled as single units for association and clustering because linkage in the cohort was strong. Among 300 to 500 genotyped donors of the cohort, an average of around 240,000 unique TCR beta nucleotide sequences was sequenced per donor, of which 15% to 20% were non-productive.

Regarding this clone: Its antigen is still unknown. No base quality values were provided; no much bigger clone lies one nucleotide off.

The cohort was made up of hundreds of healthy bone marrow donors. Cohort members were all nominally healthy when sampled, although unrecorded immune exposures were likely present. The donor tested CMV seronegative, placing the donor among the 352 seronegative members of the cohort. Every donor gave a peripheral blood sample, and the peripheral blood mononuclear cells from that sample were used for TCR beta sequencing. The Qiagen DNeasy Blood Extraction Kit was used to extract genomic DNA from the blood cell samples. Summary of the overall study and its limitations: Compared with equally common non-associated chains, HLA-associated TCR beta chains in a later analysis were more clonally expanded and had lower generation probabilities. In an earlier analysis of under 600 of the donors, most TCR beta V segments were observed in productive rearrangements about 90% or about 30% of the time, broadly matching IMGT annotations. Because some donors lacked HLA typing at each locus, the association tests relied only on the typed subset. Compared with the 666-donor mean, donors in an Asian-associated ancestry cluster had fewer N-insertions in productive TCRs, according to a later genetic analysis. Three of the identified cytomegalovirus-associated TCR beta chains were confirmed in vitro to be specific for cytomegalovirus antigens. Some IMGT-functional V segments, including TRBV6-2 and TRBV6-3, could not be told apart with the 87-base-pair reads, so those segments were excluded. The only immune exposure information available for the cohort was CMV serostatus. A group of highly shared sequence variants was considered likely to be a technical artifact of the sequencing pipeline. Because counts were too low, approximately 18 rarely observed V segments, including chromosome 9 orphons, were excluded from the earlier analysis of fewer than 650 of the donors. It was suggested by the authors that the approach could potentially be generalized to other disease states and immunological phenotypes. Across donors, most TCR sequences were observed very rarely, whereas some public TCRs were present in many individuals. The study gave a list of 150 to 200 TCR beta chains associated with cytomegalovirus. A later analysis found that TCR association rates varied across HLA loci, with DRB1 alleles showing the most associated TCRs and HLA-C alleles the fewest. Correlated functional status among segregating V segments might reflect linkage disequilibrium, but an unknown experimental factor could not be ruled out. Most CMV-associated TCR beta chains appeared to be HLA-restricted in a later analysis, and the HLA associations seemed to be driven largely by CMV exposure. A further reported finding was that TCR beta sequences accurately predicted the HLA-A and HLA-B alleles for most subjects in the first cohort. Roughly uniform sequencing depth across donors was assumed in presence/absence analyses, although this assumption may not hold. An association between a missense DCLRE1C variant and V-gene and J-gene trimming of TCR beta chains was found in a later genetic analysis and replicated in an independent cohort. In this cohort, only TCR beta chains were sequenced, and detectable features were limited by the absence of alpha or paired-chain data. The classifier was reported to diagnose cytomegalovirus status with high specificity and sensitivity in both the original cohort and the validation cohort. Several of the top co-occurrence clusters appeared to be linked to parvovirus B19, influenza, CMV and Epstein-Barr virus, according to a later analysis. When HLA alleles, especially DR and DQ, strongly co-occurred, TCR associations were difficult to assign to individual alleles. In a later analysis, around 17,000 TCR beta sequences were associated with specific HLA alleles at a false discovery rate of 0.05.

Libraries were made using the immunoSEQ multiplex PCR assay. A mixture of 60 forward primers for TCR Vbeta segments and 13 reverse primers for TCR Jbeta segments was used in the multiplex PCR. The CDR3 region of rearranged TCR beta genes was amplified from genomic DNA by a multiplex PCR assay. On the Illumina HiSeq System, the amplified TCR beta libraries were sequenced as 87-base-pair reads. Processing in the source paper ran as follows. Across the roughly 700 repertoires, a later analysis counted 80 million or so unique TCR beta chains, 9 million to 14 million of which were shared by at least two donors. Raw reads were error-corrected and collapsed into unique sequences with a nearest-neighbor algorithm that merged closely related sequences to remove PCR and sequencing errors. CDR3 sequences were aligned to IMGT reference sequences to assign V, D and J gene segments. For a sequence to be retained, at least a six-nucleotide match to both a V gene segment and a J gene segment was required. A rearrangement was called productive if the CDR3 had no stop codons and remained in frame with V and J, and every other rearrangement was called non-productive. CDR3 was defined according to IMGT convention as the region running from the second conserved V-encoded cysteine to the conserved J-encoded phenylalanine. The earlier analysis of approximately 590 of the donors excluded any sequence lacking an unambiguous match to a single V gene segment. An earlier analysis of 500 to 700 of the donors classified V segments as functional when productive rearrangements were above 56.7% and as segregating when the standard deviation between donors was above 5%. A statistical classification framework was developed to diagnose cytomegalovirus status using the catalog of TCR beta chain sequences. In a later analysis, TCR nucleotide sequences were compared against IMGT/GENE-DB human TR gene sequences so that V and J genes could be assigned. Using the TCRdist pipeline, a later analysis assigned CDR3 sequences along with most-parsimonious VDJ recombination scenarios. In a later analysis, each TCR beta chain was defined by its CDR3 amino acid sequence together with its V-gene family, and reads without a unique V-gene family were excluded. As a way to deal with suspected cross-contamination and a sequencing artifact, a later analysis dropped 640 or so nucleotide sequences that were highly shared and had low generation probability. For each public chain, a later analysis derived a clonal expansion index from normalized ranks of inferred template counts within each repertoire. In a later analysis, generation probabilities were computed with a VDJ recombination model fitted to out-of-frame rearrangements, and the resulting probabilities were checked against IGoR. A later analysis scored TCR-TCR, TCR-HLA and TCR-CMV co-occurrence with hypergeometric tests, applying a repertoire-size bias correction to TCR pairs. In a later analysis, false discovery rates were estimated by permuting HLA or CMV assignments 20 times. In a later analysis, co-occurring TCRs were grouped using DBSCAN, and TCRdist sequence similarity was added for clustering within HLA-allele-positive subsets. Co-occurrence clustering excluded repertoires with fewer than 30,000 or more than 120,000 public chains, plus five with anomalous nucleotide sharing. Entries here come from immuneACCESS through TCRdb and include only in-frame sequences with V and J called. Some clones fail to appear in such tables; in the studies checked, an unresolved V gene covers under half of the shortfall, and the cause of the remainder is unknown. The V and J calls and clone size come from that table; D and trimming were worked out from the DNA. The sample includes 45,000 to 70,000 clones, with approximately 80% observed a single time. Clones ranked in the top ten supply approximately 2.9% of the sample.

The CDR3 goes from the cysteine to the phenylalanine over 14 residues. The retained sequence is limited to the CDR3, 42 bases, with the frame set at the first base. Based on the germline V gene (reference sequence), the CDR1 and CDR2 sequences are SEHNR and FQNEAQ. Unmatched junction bases come to 6, with V trimmed by 4 bases and J by 6 bases. This clonotype was sampled from a man aged 50-59 years in good health and CMV-seronegative. The V gene is TRBV7-9 and the J gene is TRBJ1-5, and TRBD1 aligns with 7 junction nucleotides. The sequencing input was PBMCs. The CDR3 reads as follows: CASSSGTDSQPQHF. The DNA is as follows: TGTGCCAGCAGCTCTGGGACAGATAGTCAGCCCCAGCATTTT.